One and the same sample provided the 23 T cell receptor beta chains below, sequenced in a study of cytomegalovirus exposure and HLA in healthy donors. 13 Jbeta primers and 60 Vbeta primers were used for the PCR. Assay: immunoSEQ multiplex PCR; the TCRdb copy retains only in-frame clones and omits some. The data show roughly 160,000 clones, 65% to 90% seen once. Material: PBMCs. These receptors came from a male donor in good health and CMV-seronegative.

This rearrangement joins TRBV10-3 to TRBJ2-7, with a weak D call TRBD1 (9 bases). Germline V CDR1 and CDR2: ENHRY, SYGVKD. V shed 10 bases and J shed 5 bases, with 18 bases lying between them. The CDR3 is 13 residues long. Here the CDR3 DNA reads TGTGCCACGGGGGGGACAGGGCTCAACGAGCAGTACTTC. It translates to CATGGTGLNEQYF.

The rearrangement links TRBV7-8 to TRBJ2-3; 7 bases fit TRBD1. Germline V lookup: CDR1 SGHVS, CDR2 FQNEAQ. The CDR3 is 17 amino acids. V was clipped by 6 bases and J by 4 bases; unmatched bases: 16. The CDR3 nucleotides are TGTGCCAGCAGAGCCGAAGCCGGGACAGCCTGGCCAGATACGCAGTATTTT. Its protein is CASRAEAGTAWPDTQYF.

The V call is TRBV11-2, the J call TRBJ2-2; 12 nucleotides match TRBD2. In germline, CDR1 is SGHAT, CDR2 FQNNGV. The V and J ends lost 3 bases and 6 bases, in that order; junction bases with no gene match: 5. The CDR3 is 16 amino acids. The CDR3 sequence: CASSFPSGGAPGELFF. The CDR3 region has the DNA TGTGCCAGCAGCTTCCCTAGCGGGGGGGCCCCCGGGGAGCTGTTTTTT.

This chain joins TRBV4-1 and TRBJ2-1; 16 bases agree with TRBD2. The CDR3 contains 19 residues. The trim removed 4 bases at V and 2 bases at J, leaving 8 bases unmatched. Germline V gene data show CDR1 as MGHRA and CDR2 as YSYEKL. CDR3 sequence (DNA): TGCGCCAGCAGCCCTTACGGGACTAGCGGGGGGGGGCCCTACAATGAGCAGTTCTTC. Amino acids: CASSPYGTSGGGPYNEQFF.

The chain is built from TRBV4-3 and TRBJ2-7; 8 bases fit TRBD1. The V segment lost 3 bases and the J segment 5 bases; nucleotides outside the gene matches: 3. CDR3 length equals 13 residues. Germline assignment: CDR1 LGHNA and CDR2 YSLEER. DNA for the CDR3: TGCGCCAGCAGCCACCAGACAGGGGACGAGCAGTACTTC. This codes for CASSHQTGDEQYF.

Only a few counts were recorded for this clone. This chain uses TRBV11-3 with TRBJ2-2; weak D call: TRBD2 (5 bases). The CDR3 is 15 amino acids. Trimming cost V 6 bases and J 8 bases, with 19 bases left between them. CDR1 and CDR2 (germline): SGHNT, YENEEA. The CDR3 DNA is TGTGCCAGCAGTACCGGTGTGCGGGCATCGGGGGAGCTGTTTTTT. Protein sequence: CASSTGVRASGELFF.

The chain uses TRBV9 and TRBJ1-2; the D is unclear. The V and J ends lost 3 bases and 2 bases respectively, with 14 bases between them. Germline V CDR1 and CDR2: SGDLS, YYNGEE. This CDR3 contains 15 residues. CDR3 sequence reads: CASSGSSTRNYGYTF. DNA of the CDR3: TGTGCCAGCAGCGGGTCCTCGACAAGGAACTATGGCTACACCTTC.

The chain recombines TRBV5-1 with TRBJ2-1; the D gene is possibly TRBD2 (6 bases). Trimming shortened V by 4 bases and J by 6 bases, and 14 bases separated the two germline ends. The CDR3 sequence is 14 residues long. The germline gives CDR1 SGHRS, CDR2 YFSETQ. Here the CDR3 DNA reads TGCGCCAGCAGCGCCGGTCCCGGGGGCAATGAGCAGTTCTTC. The encoded protein is CASSAGPGGNEQFF.

The chain uses TRBV6-1 and TRBJ2-5, with a weak D call TRBD2 (5 bases). The DNA end is a closer match to TRBJ2-7, so the J assignment may be wrong. CDR1 MNHNS and CDR2 SASEGT come from the germline V gene. The CDR3 totals 13 residues. The CDR3 coding sequence is TGTGCCAGCAGTGACGGGGTTAATGACGAGCAGTACTTC. Encoded protein: CASSDGVNDEQYF.

The chain combines TRBV7-2 with TRBJ1-1; TRBD1 aligns across 7 bases. The germline CDR1 and CDR2 sequences are SGHTA and FQGNSA. Trimming cost V 2 bases and J 1 base; bases outside gene matches: 4. This CDR3 contains 15 residues. This CDR3 reads CASSLRYRGNTEAFF. Here the CDR3 DNA reads TGTGCCAGCAGCTTACGGTACAGGGGGAACACTGAAGCTTTCTTT.

The CDR3 DNA reads as TGTGCCAGCAGCGACAGGGGGAAATACGAGCAGTACTTC. Amino acid sequence: CASSDRGKYEQYF. The chain uses TRBV7-9 and TRBJ2-7; 9 bases are a match to TRBD1. Trimming removed 5 bases from V and 4 bases from J; junction bases left unmatched: 3. This CDR3 contains 13 residues. Germline lookup yields CDR1 SEHNR and CDR2 FQNEAQ (reference sequence). The whole variable domain, remainder taken from reference TRBV7-9 and TRBJ2-7, is DTGVSQNPRHKITKRGQNVTFRCDPISEHNRLYWYRQTLGQGPEFLTYFQNEAQLEKSRLLSDRFSAERPKGSFSTLEIQRTEQGDSAMYLCASSDRGKYEQYFGPGTRLTVT.

V usage is TRBV4-1 and J usage is TRBJ1-2; D is unresolved. V lost 5 bases and J 1 base, leaving 8 bases between the germline ends. Per germline, CDR1 MGHRA and CDR2 YSYEKL. There are 13 residues in the CDR3. CDR3 sequence (DNA): TGCGCCAGCAGCGGAGAAGGTAACTATGGCTACACCTTC. Translated: CASSGEGNYGYTF.

As concerns this clone: A read error may account for a junction end that differs from germline. The chain uses TRBV5-6 and TRBJ2-7, with a tentative D call TRBD2 (5 bases). The CDR3 contains 16 residues. CDR1 SGHDT and CDR2 YYEEEE come from the germline V gene. CDR3 DNA sequence: TGTGCCAACAGCTTGGAACCGAGGGTTCGCGGCTACGAGCAGTACTTC. As protein: CANSLEPRVRGYEQYF.

As to this clone: The junction does not match germline at one end; this may be a read error. The V call is TRBV9, the J call TRBJ1-1; no clear D gene. Germline V gene lookup returns CDR1 SGDLS and CDR2 YYNGEE. The length of the CDR3 is 13 residues. This chain's CDR3 is CASSVGGVAEAFF. The CDR3 DNA reads TGTGCCAGCAGCGTAGGTGGTGTTGCTGAAGCCTTCTTT.

V and J are TRBV18 and TRBJ2-7; TRBD1 agrees at 8 bases. The CDR3 length is 13 residues. Germline values: CDR1 KGHSH, CDR2 LQKENI. Trimming took 3 bases from V and 5 from J; bases not matched to a gene: 3. The CDR3 reads CASSPGQENEQYF. CDR3 nucleotide sequence: TGTGCCAGCTCACCGGGACAGGAAAACGAGCAGTACTTC.

The rearrangement links TRBV6-1 to TRBJ2-7; the match to TRBD1 covers 9 bases. The germline gives CDR1 MNHNS, CDR2 SASEGT. V lost 6 bases, J lost 1 base, and 7 bases stayed unmatched. The CDR3 consists of 15 residues. In DNA, the CDR3 is TGTGCCAGCAGCAAGGGACAGGGTTTTTCCTACGAGCAGTACTTC. It yields the protein CASSKGQGFSYEQYF.

The chain uses TRBV19 and TRBJ1-1; a possible D gene is TRBD1 (6 bases). V lost 5 bases, J lost 3 bases, and 13 bases lay in between. The CDR3 runs 14 residues. CDR1 and CDR2 (germline): LNHDA, SQIVND (reference sequence). The CDR3 bases are TGTGCCAGTAGTGGCTGGACAGCTCACACTGAAGCTTTCTTT. It yields the protein CASSGWTAHTEAFF.

The CDR3 bases are TGTGCCAGCAGCTTGAGGGGGAAGGGGGACTACGAGCAGTACTTC. Protein sequence: CASSLRGKGDYEQYF. V and J are TRBV5-6 and TRBJ2-7; D is possibly TRBD1 (6 bases). This CDR3 has 15 amino acids. Trimming pared 1 base from V and 3 bases from J, leaving 14 bases between. Germline CDR1 reads SGHDT; CDR2 reads YYEEEE.

The chain uses TRBV5-5 and TRBJ1-1, with TRBD1 matching over 8 bases. Germline V gene sequence: CDR1 SGHKS, CDR2 YYEKEE (reference sequence). With V trimmed by 5 bases and J by 1 base, 7 bases remained unmatched. This CDR3 comprises 15 residues. The CDR3 DNA reads as TGTGCCAGCAGTACCCTAGGGACAGGGAACACTGAAGCTTTCTTT. Translation: CASSTLGTGNTEAFF.

The chain is built from TRBV6-1 and TRBJ1-5, with 8 bases fitting TRBD1. Germline CDR1 MNHNS, CDR2 SASEGT. J was trimmed by 3 bases and V by 5 bases; bases with no gene match: 6. This CDR3 has 15 residues. The CDR3, as DNA: TGTGCCAGCAGTAGAGGGACAGGACACAATCAGCCCCAGCATTTT. The encoded protein is CASSRGTGHNQPQHF.

The CDR3 nucleotides read TGTGCCAGCAGAGAGTCCCTATACAATGAGCAGTTCTTC. Its protein product is CASRESLYNEQFF. The J gene is TRBJ2-1, the V gene TRBV6-4, with D uncertain. V was clipped by 6 bases and J by 4 bases, with 10 bases between them. This CDR3 is built from 13 residues. Germline CDR1 reads MRHNA; CDR2 reads SNTAGT.

Turning to this clone: The junction and the germline gene differ at one end; a read error may be behind it. This chain connects TRBV2 to TRBJ1-2; maybe TRBD1 (6 bases). This CDR3 region has 14 residues. Germline V CDR1 and CDR2: SNHLY, FYNNEI. CDR3 region: CASSEQGNNNGYTF. As DNA, the CDR3 is TGTGCCAGCAGTGAACAGGGGAATAACAATGGCTACACCTTC.

This clone was seen only once. The chain employs TRBV6-5 and TRBJ2-2; 7 bases align to TRBD2. Germline V lookup: CDR1 MNHEY, CDR2 SVGAGI. The CDR3 length is 15 residues. Trimming removed 2 bases from V and 7 bases from J; junction bases left unmatched: 7. The CDR3 DNA reads as TGTGCCAGCAGTTACACGGGAGGTGGCGGCGGGGAGCTGTTTTTT. This sequence encodes CASSYTGGGGGELFF.